One and the same sample provided the 16 T cell receptor beta chains below, sequenced in a study of cytomegalovirus exposure and HLA in healthy donors. With 60 Vbeta and 13 Jbeta primers, the PCR was carried out. Some clones are missing from TCRdb's copy, which holds only in-frame ones; the method was immunoSEQ multiplex PCR. Of under 150,000 clones listed, 75% to 80% were seen once; the top ten hold around 1%. Sequencing was carried out using PBMCs. These receptors were obtained from a male donor in good health and CMV-seronegative.

On this clone: Germline is not matched at one junction end, which may reflect a read error. The genes are TRBV7-7 and TRBJ2-3, with D perhaps matching TRBD2 (7 bases). Germline CDR1 and CDR2: SSHAT and FNYEAQ (reference sequence). This CDR3 contains 15 residues. The CDR3 loop reads CASSLRGGATDTQYF. The DNA for the CDR3 is TGTGCTAGCAGCTTAAGGGGGGGGGCCACAGATACGCAGTATTTT. Based on the CDR3 plus reference TRBV7-7 and TRBJ2-3, the full variable domain is GAGVSQSPRYKVTKRGQDVTLRCDPISSHATLYWYQQALGQGPEFLTYFNYEAQPDKSGLPSDRFSAERPEGSISTLTIQRTEQRDSAMYRCASSLRGGATDTQYFGPGTRLTVL.

The chain carries TRBV9 and TRBJ1-4; D is perhaps TRBD1 (5 bases). The CDR3 consists of 16 residues. Germline CDR1 SGDLS, CDR2 YYNGEE. Deletions cut 3 bases from V and 1 base from J, with 13 bases between. The CDR3, as DNA: TGTGCCAGCAGCGCATCACCAGGGATAACTAATGAAAAACTGTTTTTT. Its protein product is CASSASPGITNEKLFF.

This clone was observed once. V gene TRBV7-9 combines with J gene TRBJ2-1; D remains ambiguous. The CDR3 contains 15 residues. Trimming removed 4 bases at V and 2 bases at J, with 12 bases between. CDR1 and CDR2 (germline): SEHNR, FQNEAQ (reference sequence). CDR3 loop: CASSYLVYPYNEQFF. The CDR3 nucleotides are TGTGCCAGCAGCTATTTAGTGTATCCCTACAATGAGCAGTTCTTC.

CDR3 coding DNA: TGTGCCAGCAGAAAACTTGGGGAGCAGGGGGGTAATGAAAAACTGTTTTTT. It translates to CASRKLGEQGGNEKLFF. The V call is TRBV5-6, the J call TRBJ1-4, with TRBD1 matching 7 bases. J was trimmed by 4 bases and V by 5 bases; bases with no gene match: 14. This CDR3 has 17 residues. Germline CDR1 SGHDT, CDR2 YYEEEE.

This clone occurred once. The V call is TRBV19, the J call TRBJ2-7; weak D call: TRBD1 (5 bases). V was pared by 8 bases and J by 4 bases, with 12 bases between. The CDR3 has 12 amino acids. CDR1 and CDR2 from the germline V gene are LNHDA and SQIVND (reference sequence). The CDR3 loop reads CASGTGPYEQYF. CDR3 nucleotides: TGTGCCAGTGGTACAGGTCCATACGAGCAGTACTTC.

The genes are TRBV25-1 and TRBJ1-1; D is possibly TRBD1 (6 bases). V was clipped by 10 bases and J by 7 bases, with 13 bases between them. The CDR3 extends over 11 amino acids. Germline V gene data show CDR1 as MGHDK and CDR2 as SYGVNS. In DNA, the CDR3 is TGTGCCACCGTCACAGGGTATGAAGCTTTCTTT. This codes for CATVTGYEAFF.

There are a few counts of this clone. CDR3: CASGGSGTVNSPLHF. The CDR3 DNA reads as TGTGCCAGCGGCGGATCCGGGACAGTGAATTCACCCCTCCACTTT. The J gene is TRBJ1-6, the V gene TRBV2; 7 bases match TRBD1. Trimming removed 8 bases from V and 7 bases from J; junction bases left unmatched: 11. The CDR3 sequence is 15 residues long. Germline CDR1 reads SNHLY; CDR2 reads FYNNEI.

V gene TRBV29-1 combines with J gene TRBJ1-4, with D perhaps matching TRBD1 (6 bases). The CDR3 is 14 residues long. Germline V lookup: CDR1 SQVTM, CDR2 ANQGSEA. V dropped 3 bases and J dropped 3 bases, with 11 bases sitting between them. CDR3 sequence reads: CSVDFGTPNEKLFF. The CDR3 DNA is TGCAGCGTTGATTTTGGGACACCTAATGAAAAACTGTTTTTT.

This clone has a single count. The rearrangement joins TRBV6-5 to TRBJ2-2; tentative D call: TRBD1 (5 bases). The CDR3 has 13 amino acids. V lost 6 bases, J lost 4 bases, and 9 bases lay in between. CDR1 and CDR2 (germline): MNHEY, SVGAGI. The CDR3 is CASSQGATGELFF. The DNA for the CDR3 is TGTGCCAGCAGCCAGGGTGCCACCGGGGAGCTGTTTTTT.

The chain employs TRBV7-6 and TRBJ2-3; 9 bases map to TRBD2. With 2 bases clipped from V and 0 bases from J, the junction kept 3 bases outside the gene matches. Germline V gives CDR1 SGHVS, CDR2 FNYEAQ. The CDR3 runs to 16 residues. In nucleotides, the CDR3 is TGTGCCAGCAGCTTAAGCGGGGGGACTAGCACAGATACGCAGTATTTT. Protein: CASSLSGGTSTDTQYF.

The chain uses TRBV5-4 and TRBJ2-7, with 9 bases matching TRBD1. The ends lost 4 bases at V and 2 bases at J; junction bases unmatched: 4. The CDR3 has 14 amino acids. Germline CDR1 reads SGHNT; CDR2 reads YYREEE (reference sequence). The CDR3 spells CASSPDRGTYEQYF. The CDR3 region has the DNA TGTGCCAGCAGCCCGGACAGGGGAACCTACGAGCAGTACTTC.

This chain joins TRBV29-1 and TRBJ1-1; 12 nucleotides align to TRBD1. This CDR3 region has 14 residues. Germline V gene data show CDR1 as SQVTM and CDR2 as ANQGSEA. Trimming cost V 3 bases and J 4 bases; bases outside gene matches: 3. The DNA for the CDR3 is TGCAGCGTTGAGAGGGACAGGGGGCCCACTGAAGCTTTCTTT. Its translation is CSVERDRGPTEAFF.

The rearrangement links TRBV19 to TRBJ1-2; 8 bases are a match to TRBD1. Unmatched junction bases numbered 13, after V lost 9 bases and J lost 4 bases. The CDR3 is 15 residues long. In germline, CDR1 is LNHDA, CDR2 SQIVND (reference sequence). In DNA, the CDR3 is TGTGCCAGCATTCGCGGACAGGGAAAAGTCTATGGCTACACCTTC. Translation gives CASIRGQGKVYGYTF.

This clone was seen a few times. Relative to the germline gene, one junction end is altered; a read error may explain this. The chain links TRBV7-9 to TRBJ2-5, with 12 bases aligning to TRBD2. This CDR3 region has 14 residues. Germline assignment: CDR1 SEHNR and CDR2 FQNEAQ (reference sequence). This chain's CDR3 is CASSLAGGQETQYF. As DNA, the CDR3 is TGTGCCAGCAGCCTAGCGGGGGGGCAGGAGACCCAGTACTTC.

This chain uses TRBV4-1 with TRBJ2-7, with 8 bases identical to TRBD1. The germline CDR1 and CDR2 sequences are MGHRA and YSYEKL. V lost 4 bases, J lost 3 bases, and 5 bases stayed unmatched. The CDR3 sequence is 14 residues long. Here the CDR3 reads CASSLQDRDYEQYF. The DNA for the CDR3 is TGCGCCAGCAGCCTCCAGGACAGGGACTACGAGCAGTACTTC.

A few counts support this clone. The CDR3 loop reads CASTVATGELFF. CDR3 DNA sequence: TGCGCCAGCACAGTGGCTACCGGGGAGCTGTTTTTT. This chain links TRBV5-1 with TRBJ2-2; no reliable D call. The CDR3 spans 12 residues. Trimming cost V 6 bases and J 5 bases, with 8 bases left between them. Looked up from germline, CDR1 is SGHRS and CDR2 is YFSETQ.